Listed below are T cell receptor beta chains from one sample, sequenced in a study of blood T cell repertoires in COVID-19. Produced via immunoSEQ multiplex PCR; TCRdb's table is partial and in-frame only. The table includes fewer than 250,000 clones, 70% to 90% detected once. The sequencing input was peripheral blood. The source of these receptors is a man in his forties with acute or convalescent COVID-19. CDR3s include the opening cysteine and the closing phenylalanine or tryptophan. Fields, in order: V gene, J gene, clone size, D gene, CDR3 protein, CDR3 DNA. D genes are given only for firm matches. Clone sizes are given selectively: once, few, many, or a class where the clone is expanded.

>TRBV29-1|TRBJ2-7|-|TRBD1
CSVTGTGTSYEQYF
TGCAGCGTCACCGGGACAGGTACCTCCTACGAGCAGTACTTC
>TRBV27|TRBJ1-2|-|TRBD1
CASSRQGLSNYGYTF
TGTGCCAGCAGTCGACAGGGATTGAGTAACTATGGCTACACCTTC
>TRBV9|TRBJ2-3|-|TRBD1
CASSAKGAPVTDTQYF
TGTGCCAGCAGCGCGAAGGGGGCCCCAGTCACAGATACGCAGTATTTT
>TRBV7-8|TRBJ2-7|once|TRBD1
CASTSEGQVPYEQYF
TGTGCCAGCACCTCGGAGGGACAGGTCCCCTACGAGCAGTACTTC
>TRBV28|TRBJ1-1|-|-
CASSLWTGWGKNTEAFF
TGTGCCAGCAGTTTATGGACAGGATGGGGCAAGAACACTGAAGCTTTCTTT
>TRBV7-8|TRBJ1-3|-|-
CASSFSGPPSGNTIYF
TGTGCCAGCAGCTTCTCAGGGCCTCCCTCTGGAAACACCATATATTTT
>TRBV7-8|TRBJ2-2|-|-
CASSHTPGTRTGELFF
TGTGCCAGCAGCCACACTCCCGGGACTCGTACCGGGGAGCTGTTTTTT
>TRBV5-4|TRBJ2-1|-|-
CASSARGEQFF
TGTGCCAGCAGCGCCCGGGGTGAGCAGTTCTTC
>TRBV28|TRBJ2-7|-|TRBD1
CASSLGQGVYEQYF
TGTGCCAGCAGTTTGGGTCAGGGGGTATACGAGCAGTACTTC
>TRBV4-2|TRBJ1-3|-|TRBD1
CASSQELAGGKENTIYF
TGTGCCAGCAGCCAAGAGTTGGCAGGGGGCAAGGAAAACACCATATATTTT
>TRBV7-9|TRBJ2-1|-|-
CASCRLVGNEQFF
TGTGCCAGCTGCCGACTAGTGGGAAATGAGCAGTTCTTC
>TRBV29-1|TRBJ2-2|-|-
CSVGDTNTGELFF
TGCAGCGTCGGGGACACCAACACCGGGGAGCTGTTTTTT
>TRBV5-6|TRBJ2-7|-|-
CASSLSGRYEQYF
TGTGCCAGCAGTTTGAGTGGGCGCTACGAGCAGTACTTC
>TRBV14|TRBJ2-7|-|-
CASSQVNYEQYF
TGTGCCAGCAGCCAAGTCAACTACGAGCAGTACTTC
>TRBV3-1/TRBV3-2|TRBJ2-1|-|-
CASRAGVSGEQFF
TGTGCCAGCAGGGCCGGGGTAAGCGGTGAGCAGTTCTTC
>TRBV27|TRBJ2-1|-|-
CASRQFDRYNEQFF
TGTGCCAGCAGGCAATTCGACAGGTACAATGAGCAGTTCTTC
>TRBV2|TRBJ2-5|-|-
CASFRTVQETQYF
TGTGCCAGCTTCCGGACAGTCCAAGAGACCCAGTACTTC
>TRBV5-1|TRBJ2-1|-|-
CASSFDSTVVRDEQFF
TGCGCCAGCAGCTTCGATTCTACGGTTGTACGGGATGAGCAGTTCTTC
>TRBV5-5|TRBJ2-5|-|TRBD1
CASSLERGRLQTQYF
TGTGCCAGCAGCTTGGAAAGGGGGCGACTGCAGACCCAGTACTTC
>TRBV9|TRBJ2-7|-|-
CASSVQGGNYEQYF
TGTGCCAGCAGCGTCCAGGGGGGAAACTACGAGCAGTACTTC
>TRBV12-3/TRBV12-4|TRBJ1-2|once|-
CASSRRGRGYTF
TGTGCCAGCAGCCGGAGGGGAAGGGGCTACACCTTC
>TRBV24-1|TRBJ1-1|once|-
CATSETGLNTEAFF
TGTGCCACCAGTGAAACAGGGTTGAACACTGAAGCTTTCTTT
>TRBV7-9|TRBJ1-2|-|TRBD1
CASSDNGQGEGGYTF
TGTGCCAGCAGCGATAATGGACAGGGGGAAGGAGGCTACACCTTC
>TRBV5-1|TRBJ2-7|-|TRBD1
CASSLAPGQGTYEQYF
TGCGCCAGCAGCTTGGCTCCGGGACAGGGGACCTACGAGCAGTACTTC
>TRBV10-2|TRBJ1-2|-|TRBD1
CATGGTGGNGYTF
TGCGCCACCGGCGGGACAGGGGGTAATGGCTACACCTTC
>TRBV15|TRBJ1-1|-|-
CATSMQGRGDTEAFF
TGTGCCACCAGCATGCAGGGTAGGGGTGACACTGAAGCTTTCTTT
>TRBV4-3|TRBJ2-7|-|-
CASSPMTVSYEQYF
TGCGCCAGCAGCCCGATGACAGTCTCCTACGAGCAGTACTTC
>TRBV7-9|TRBJ1-2|-|-
CASSLAGWSGNYGYTF
TGTGCCAGCAGCTTAGCGGGATGGTCAGGGAACTATGGCTACACCTTC
>TRBV11-2|TRBJ2-5|-|TRBD1
CASTIMTGGGQETQYF
TGTGCCAGCACCATCATGACAGGGGGCGGCCAAGAGACCCAGTACTTC
>TRBV4-1|TRBJ2-5|-|-
CASSQGQGGTQYF
TGCGCCAGCAGCCAAGGTCAGGGTGGGACCCAGTACTTC
>TRBV28|TRBJ2-1|-|TRBD2
CASSLSLAGVFYNEQFF
TGTGCCAGCAGTTTATCCTTAGCGGGAGTGTTCTACAATGAGCAGTTCTTC
>TRBV10-3|TRBJ2-1|once|TRBD2
CAISASSGRAWNEQFF
TGTGCCATCAGTGCCAGTAGCGGGAGGGCTTGGAATGAGCAGTTCTTC
>TRBV18|TRBJ2-3|-|TRBD1
CASSAGQASTDTQYF
TGTGCCAGCTCAGCGGGACAGGCCAGCACAGATACGCAGTATTTT
>TRBV7-9|TRBJ2-7|-|-
CASSLSVGTYEQYF
TGTGCCAGCAGCTTAAGTGTCGGGACCTACGAGCAGTACTTC
>TRBV28|TRBJ2-7|-|-
CASSLNFNYEQYF
TGTGCCAGCAGTTTAAACTTTAACTACGAGCAGTACTTC
>TRBV4-3|TRBJ2-2|once|TRBD2
CASSQEGGRGGFTGELFF
TGCGCCAGCAGCCAAGAGGGGGGTCGGGGAGGGTTTACCGGGGAGCTGTTTTTT
>TRBV14|TRBJ2-1|-|TRBD2
CASSRLLAGGHNEQFF
TGTGCCAGCAGCCGTCTACTAGCGGGAGGCCACAATGAGCAGTTCTTC